The 14 T cell receptor beta chains listed next were all sequenced from one sample in a study of shared clonotypes between healthy human individuals. Clones were read by immunoSEQ multiplex PCR, and TCRdb kept only the in-frame ones, dropping some. The sample lists around 2.1 million clones, roughly 91% occurring once. Positive CCR7 selection of CD45RO-negative cells yielded the naive CD8 cells, and terminally differentiated effector memory CD45RA+ cells were excluded. Sequencing was carried out using naive CD8+ T cells from PBMCs. Receptor source: a man aged 18-30 years in good health. Some clones in this sample may be carry-over from other donors' samples.

This clone was counted a single time. V and J are TRBV7-9 and TRBJ1-2; no clear D. Looked up from germline, CDR1 is SEHNR and CDR2 is FQNEAQ (reference sequence). V shed 5 bases and J shed 10 bases, with 17 bases lying between them. The length of the CDR3 is 13 residues. The CDR3 is CASSIPEAFDYTF. In nucleotides, the CDR3 is TGTGCCAGCAGCATCCCGGAAGCGTTTGACTACACCTTC.

V gene TRBV28 combines with J gene TRBJ2-5, with 7 nucleotides matching TRBD1. After removal of 6 bases from V and 2 bases from J, the junction contained 12 bases not matched to a gene. Germline CDR1 MDHEN, CDR2 SYDVKM. This CDR3 has 16 residues. The CDR3: CASRAEKGTDQETQYF. CDR3 nucleotide sequence: TGTGCCAGCAGAGCTGAGAAGGGGACAGATCAAGAGACCCAGTACTTC.

The genes are TRBV2 and TRBJ2-3; TRBD1 might be the D (7 bases). This CDR3 has 15 amino acids. With 6 bases removed from V and 0 bases from J, the gap between germline ends came to 13 bases. CDR1 is SNHLY, CDR2 FYNNEI, per germline. Here the CDR3 DNA reads TGTGCCAGCAGGGAGGGGACAGTAAGCACAGATACGCAGTATTTT. It specifies CASREGTVSTDTQYF.

V gene TRBV7-2 combines with J gene TRBJ1-1; 9 nucleotides agree with TRBD1. The CDR3 runs 13 residues. Trimming took 7 bases from V and 4 from J; bases not matched to a gene: 4. Looked up from germline, CDR1 is SGHTA and CDR2 is FQGNSA. CDR3 DNA: TGTGCCAGCAACGGGGACAGGGTCACTGAAGCTTTCTTT. Translated, it gives CASNGDRVTEAFF.

This chain links TRBV7-2 with TRBJ2-7; possibly TRBD2 for D (6 bases). The CDR3 covers 16 residues. The germline V and J ends were trimmed by 1 base and 2 bases, with 15 bases remaining between them. Germline values: CDR1 SGHTA, CDR2 FQGNSA. CDR3 sequence (DNA): TGTGCCAGCAGCTTAGGTCGTAGGGGCGGGACCTACGAGCAGTACTTC. Its protein is CASSLGRRGGTYEQYF.

The V call is TRBV7-6, the J call TRBJ1-2; the D gene is possibly TRBD1 (6 bases). This CDR3 has 16 residues. Deletions cut 5 bases from V and 0 bases from J, with 16 bases between. Germline CDR1 reads SGHVS; CDR2 reads FNYEAQ. CDR3 sequence (DNA): TGTGCCAGCAGCCCTTCCGACAGGCAGGCTAACTATGGCTACACCTTC. It translates to CASSPSDRQANYGYTF.

The chain has TRBV28 and TRBJ2-7; either TRBD1 or TRBD2 may supply D (5 bases each). Trimming left V 4 bases short and J 5 bases short, with 18 bases between. The CDR3 loop spans 15 amino acids. Per germline, CDR1 MDHEN and CDR2 SYDVKM. CDR3 loop: CASSSLTASSDEQYF. As DNA, the CDR3 is TGTGCCAGCAGTTCATTGACAGCAAGTAGCGACGAGCAGTACTTC.

The chain has TRBV19 and TRBJ1-5, with D uncertain. Germline V CDR1 and CDR2: LNHDA, SQIVND (reference sequence). V dropped 5 bases and J dropped 3 bases, with 17 bases sitting between them. The CDR3 length is 16 residues. CDR3 loop: CASSWRPTPYNQPQHF. In nucleotides, the CDR3 is TGTGCCAGTAGTTGGAGGCCTACCCCCTACAATCAGCCCCAGCATTTT.

J is TRBJ2-1 and V is TRBV2, with TRBD2 matching 11 bases. This CDR3 region has 16 residues. CDR1 is SNHLY and CDR2 is FYNNEI in the germline V gene. J lost 7 bases, V lost 2 bases, and 7 bases had no gene match. The chain's CDR3 is CASSEQETSGSNEQFF. CDR3 bases: TGTGCCAGCAGTGAACAGGAAACTAGCGGGAGTAATGAGCAGTTCTTC.

The gene calls are TRBV7-6 and TRBJ2-2; the D gene is possibly TRBD1 (5 bases). Germline loops: CDR1 SGHVS, CDR2 FNYEAQ. The CDR3 is 16 residues long. V was shortened by 1 base and J by 2 bases, with 11 bases between the two germline ends. The CDR3 nucleotides are TGTGCCAGCAGCTTAGTCAAGACAGCCAACACCGGGGAGCTGTTTTTT. Encoded protein: CASSLVKTANTGELFF. The variable domain in full, completed from reference TRBV7-6 and TRBJ2-2, reads GAGVSQSPRYKVTKRGQDVALRCDPISGHVSLYWYRQALGQGPEFLTYFNYEAQQDKSGLPNDRFSAERPEGSISTLTIQRTEQRDSAMYRCASSLVKTANTGELFFGEGSRLTVL.

The gene calls are TRBV7-9 and TRBJ2-1; 9 bases match TRBD2. The CDR3 covers 15 residues. The germline V gene has CDR1 SEHNR and CDR2 FQNEAQ (reference sequence). V dropped 5 bases and J dropped 6; count of bases not matched to a gene: 8. The CDR3 DNA is TGTGCCAGCAGCCATGGGGGACTAGCTGGCAATGAGCAGTTCTTC. Its protein product is CASSHGGLAGNEQFF.

V usage is TRBV28 and J usage is TRBJ2-5; possibly TRBD2 for D (5 bases). Germline CDR1 is MDHEN and CDR2 is SYDVKM. This CDR3 has 17 residues. V was shortened by 5 bases and J by 2 bases, with 21 bases between the two germline ends. The DNA of the CDR3 is TGTGCCAGCAGTAGTAAACGTCGGACTTACTCTCAAGAGACCCAGTACTTC. Translation: CASSSKRRTYSQETQYF.

In the case of this clone: The same CDR3 can be traced to other DNA sequences in this sample. The J gene is TRBJ1-4, the V gene TRBV27, with 8 nucleotides matching TRBD1. The trim removed 5 bases at V and 5 bases at J, leaving 4 bases unmatched. CDR1 MNHEY and CDR2 SMNVEV come from the germline V gene (reference sequence). The CDR3 has 14 residues. In DNA, the CDR3 is TGTGCCAGCAGTCTTCGGACAGGGAATGAAAAACTGTTTTTT. Its protein product is CASSLRTGNEKLFF. Drawing the rest from reference TRBV27 and TRBJ1-4, the complete variable domain is EAQVTQNPRYLITVTGKKLTVTCSQNMNHEYMSWYRQDPGLGLRQIYYSMNVEVTDKGDVPEGYKVSRKEKRNFPLILESPSPNQTSLYFCASSLRTGNEKLFFGSGTQLSVL.

A remark on this clone: This specimen includes other DNA sequences encoding the same CDR3. The V call is TRBV19, the J call TRBJ1-5; possible D gene TRBD1, 6 bases. In germline, CDR1 is LNHDA, CDR2 SQIVND (reference sequence). This CDR3 comprises 15 residues. V lost 4 bases and J lost 0, with 10 bases in between. The CDR3 nucleotides read TGTGCCAGTAGTAGTTACAGGGTTAGCAATCAGCCCCAGCATTTT. Translating gives CASSSYRVSNQPQHF.